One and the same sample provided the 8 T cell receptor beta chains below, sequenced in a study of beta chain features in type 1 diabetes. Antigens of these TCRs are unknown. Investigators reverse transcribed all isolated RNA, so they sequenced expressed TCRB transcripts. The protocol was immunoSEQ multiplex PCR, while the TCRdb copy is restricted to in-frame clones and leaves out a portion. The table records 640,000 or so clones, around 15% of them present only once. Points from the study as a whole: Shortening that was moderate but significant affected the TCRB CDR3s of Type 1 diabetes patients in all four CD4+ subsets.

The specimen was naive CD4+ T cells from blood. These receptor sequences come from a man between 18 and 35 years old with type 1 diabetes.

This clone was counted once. CDR3 in DNA: TGTGCCAGCAGTTGGACCGTGAACACTGAAGCTTTCTTT. It specifies CASSWTVNTEAFF. This chain connects TRBV6-5 to TRBJ1-1; D call uncertain. CDR1 and CDR2 from the germline V gene are MNHEY and SVGAGI. The CDR3 covers 13 residues. The V end was cut by 4 bases, the J end by 0 bases, with 6 bases between.

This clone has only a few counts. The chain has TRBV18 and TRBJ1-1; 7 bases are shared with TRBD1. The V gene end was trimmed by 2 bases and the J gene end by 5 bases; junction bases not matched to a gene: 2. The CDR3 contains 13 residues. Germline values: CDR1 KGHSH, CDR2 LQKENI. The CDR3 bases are TGTGCCAGCTCACCAGACAGGGTTACTGAAGCTTTCTTT. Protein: CASSPDRVTEAFF.

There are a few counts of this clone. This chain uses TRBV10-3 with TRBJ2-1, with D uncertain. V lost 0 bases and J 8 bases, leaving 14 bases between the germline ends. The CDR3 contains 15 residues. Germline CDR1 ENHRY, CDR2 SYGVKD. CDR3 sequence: CAISESNIFGHEQFF. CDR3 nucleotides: TGTGCCATCAGTGAGTCGAACATATTCGGCCATGAGCAGTTCTTC.

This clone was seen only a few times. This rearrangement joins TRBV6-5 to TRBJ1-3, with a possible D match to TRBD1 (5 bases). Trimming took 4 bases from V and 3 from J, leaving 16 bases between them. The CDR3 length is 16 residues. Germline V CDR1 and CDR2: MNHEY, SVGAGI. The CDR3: CASSSSRGLGGNTIYF. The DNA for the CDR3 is TGTGCCAGCAGTTCTTCAAGGGGCTTAGGTGGAAACACCATATATTTT.

CDR3 DNA sequence: TGTGCCAGCAGCTTAGGGACCCCAAGCTCCTACAATGAGCAGTTCTTC. This translates into CASSLGTPSSYNEQFF. The chain employs TRBV7-9 and TRBJ2-1; no definite D call. Trimming took off 1 base at V and 0 bases at J, with 10 bases between the two ends. There are 16 residues in the CDR3. Germline V gives CDR1 SEHNR, CDR2 FQNEAQ (reference sequence).

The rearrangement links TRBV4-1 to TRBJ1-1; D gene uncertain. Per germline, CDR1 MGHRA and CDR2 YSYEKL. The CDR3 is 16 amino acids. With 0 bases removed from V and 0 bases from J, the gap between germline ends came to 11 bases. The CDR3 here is CASSQDPWRMNTEAFF. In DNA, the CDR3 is TGCGCCAGCAGCCAAGATCCATGGAGGATGAACACTGAAGCTTTCTTT.

The CDR3 reads CASSLATGYEQYF. The CDR3 region has the DNA TGTGCCAGCAGCTTAGCAACGGGTTACGAGCAGTACTTC. The chain has TRBV7-9 and TRBJ2-7; D is ambiguous. CDR3 size: 13 residues. The V end was cut by 0 bases, the J end by 4 bases, with 7 bases between. Germline CDR1 SEHNR, CDR2 FQNEAQ (reference sequence).

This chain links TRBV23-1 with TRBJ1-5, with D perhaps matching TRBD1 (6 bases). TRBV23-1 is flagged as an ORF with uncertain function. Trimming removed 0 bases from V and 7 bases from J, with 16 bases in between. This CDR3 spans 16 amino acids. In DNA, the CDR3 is TGCGCCAGCAGTCAATCGACCGAACAGGGTTCACAGCCCCAGCATTTT. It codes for CASSQSTEQGSQPQHF.